The table lists the clone carrying this TCR beta chain with a few counts. Its antigen remains unidentified. Newly diagnosed hyperthyroidism, duration under 2 months, in patients aged 18 to 65. Lactation, pregnancy, other autoimmune disease or uncontrolled infection led to exclusion of patients. Used for diagnoses were clinical symptoms, serum thyroxine and TRAb, thyroid ultrasound and orbital computed tomography. This sample is drawn from a study of T cells in Graves' hyperthyroidism and ophthalmopathy. Amplification targeted TCR beta CDR3 regions from RNA transcripts. An initial round of RT-PCR targeting the TCR CDR3 relied on the HTBI primer set. TCRdb reprocessed the multiplex PCR reads via MiXCR and lists one record per CDR3 protein. Among over 450,000 distinct CDR3 sequences listed, about an eighth were seen once. Study-level results: Most thyroid clonotypes with frequency above 0.001 were detected in blood.

Looked up from germline, CDR1 is SGHDN and CDR2 is FVKESK. V gave up 0 bases and J gave up 8 bases, with 5 bases separating them. The length of the CDR3 is 12 residues. The receptor was derived from a woman under 30 with Graves' hyperthyroidism. Sequences were obtained from blood. The chain is built from TRBV14 and TRBJ2-1, with no clear D. CDR3: CASSQDGHEQFF. The CDR3 nucleotides read TGTGCCAGCAGCCAAGACGGGCATGAGCAGTTCTTC.